The 10 T cell receptor beta chains below come from one sample, sequenced in a study of low-dose radiotherapy and immunotherapy resistance in tumors. Indicated time point: before trial treatment. With TRAV- and TRBV-specific primers, first-strand cDNA was made, covering the alpha and beta chains. Over roughly 19 PCR cycles, TCRs were amplified from a constant-region primer and V-primer adapter. TCRdb re-called the reads through MiXCR, storing one row per CDR3 protein. The sample lists 80,000 to 95,000 distinct CDR3 sequences, 9.4% occurring once. Sequencing used PBMCs, obtained before treatment. These receptors all come from a male donor with prostate cancer.

This clonotype was seen many times. The chain combines TRBV5-1 with TRBJ2-3, with 8 bases identical to TRBD1. The CDR3 runs to 15 residues. Germline CDR1 and CDR2: SGHRS and YFSETQ. V was clipped by 3 bases and J by 3 bases; unmatched bases: 6. CDR3 region: CASSSTGEGTDTQYF. The CDR3, as DNA: TGCGCCAGCAGCTCGACAGGGGAAGGGACAGATACGCAGTATTTT.

This clonotype has a count of ten or more. The chain couples TRBV28 to TRBJ2-5; unclear D gene. Trimming pared 9 bases from V and 2 bases from J, leaving 13 bases between. CDR3 length equals 13 residues. Germline V CDR1 and CDR2: MDHEN, SYDVKM. The CDR3 DNA reads TGTGCCAGTAGATTGGAACTGCAAGAGACCCAGTACTTC. It codes for CASRLELQETQYF.

This clonotype was recorded many times. The chain uses TRBV9 and TRBJ2-7, with 8 bases identical to TRBD2. J lost 3 bases, V lost 0 bases, and 5 bases had no gene match. Looked up from germline, CDR1 is SGDLS and CDR2 is YYNGEE. The CDR3 consists of 15 residues. DNA for the CDR3: TGTGCCAGCAGCGTAGGAGACGGGAGGGACTACGAGCAGTACTTC. Translated: CASSVGDGRDYEQYF.

In this sample, this clonotype turned up many times. The rearrangement joins TRBV28 to TRBJ2-3; unclear D gene. Germline lookup yields CDR1 MDHEN and CDR2 SYDVKM. The V end was cut by 5 bases, the J end by 5 bases, with 17 bases between. CDR3 length: 15 residues. CDR3 residues: CASSGSMGVVDTQYF. The CDR3 nucleotides are TGTGCCAGCAGTGGGTCAATGGGCGTGGTAGATACGCAGTATTTT.

Ten or more counts support this clonotype. The CDR3 region is CASSYLSGTGYGEQYF. The CDR3 nucleotides read TGTGCCAGCTCTTACCTCTCCGGGACAGGGTATGGAGAGCAGTACTTC. The rearrangement joins TRBV11-2 to TRBJ2-7, with 9 positions matching TRBD1. This CDR3 is built from 16 residues. The germline CDR1 and CDR2 sequences are SGHAT and FQNNGV. Trimming at V came to 8 bases and at J to 7 bases, leaving 18 bases not matched to a gene.

This clonotype occurred many times. V and J are TRBV7-8 and TRBJ2-7; D may correspond to TRBD1 or TRBD2 (5 bases each). The CDR3 is made up of 14 amino acids. Between the trimmed V and J ends, which lost 5 bases and 5 bases, there was a span of 16 bases. Germline-derived CDR1 and CDR2 are SGHVS and FQNEAQ. CDR3 region: CASSLSRGQNEQYF. CDR3 in DNA: TGTGCCAGCAGCCTTAGTCGGGGCCAAAACGAGCAGTACTTC.

Many counts were recorded for this clonotype. The chain recombines TRBV5-4 with TRBJ1-2, with TRBD1 matching 9 bases. V was clipped by 3 bases and J by 4 bases; unmatched bases: 7. The CDR3 totals 15 residues. CDR1 and CDR2 from the germline V gene are SGHNT and YYREEE (reference sequence). The CDR3 sequence: CASSWATGGSYGYTF. The CDR3 coding sequence is TGTGCCAGCAGCTGGGCGACAGGGGGGAGCTATGGCTACACCTTC.

Ten or more counts support this clonotype. This chain uses TRBV6-5 with TRBJ2-7; no definite D call. The CDR3 sequence is 17 residues long. Trimming removed 1 base from V and 4 bases from J, with 20 bases in between. Germline-derived CDR1 and CDR2 are MNHEY and SVGAGI. CDR3 DNA: TGTGCCAGCAGTTACTACGGGTCCGGTCAGAGTTCTTACGAGCAGTACTTC. Translation gives CASSYYGSGQSSYEQYF.

There are many counts of this clonotype. This chain joins TRBV20-1 and TRBJ2-3, with no clear D. The CDR3 has 14 residues. CDR1 and CDR2 from the germline V gene are DFQATT and SNEGSKA (reference sequence). Trimming pared 0 bases from V and 2 bases from J, leaving 9 bases between. Here the CDR3 reads CSARDAKATDTQYF. In DNA form, the CDR3 reads TGCAGTGCTAGAGACGCGAAAGCCACAGATACGCAGTATTTT.

This chain links TRBV18 with TRBJ2-5, with 7 bases matching TRBD1. Germline V gene sequence: CDR1 KGHSH, CDR2 LQKENI. The V gene end was trimmed by 3 bases and the J gene end by 7 bases; junction bases not matched to a gene: 8. The CDR3 covers 14 residues. In nucleotides, the CDR3 is TGTGCCAGCTCACCCAACAGGGGCCGGGGGACCCAGTACTTC. It is translated as CASSPNRGRGTQYF.